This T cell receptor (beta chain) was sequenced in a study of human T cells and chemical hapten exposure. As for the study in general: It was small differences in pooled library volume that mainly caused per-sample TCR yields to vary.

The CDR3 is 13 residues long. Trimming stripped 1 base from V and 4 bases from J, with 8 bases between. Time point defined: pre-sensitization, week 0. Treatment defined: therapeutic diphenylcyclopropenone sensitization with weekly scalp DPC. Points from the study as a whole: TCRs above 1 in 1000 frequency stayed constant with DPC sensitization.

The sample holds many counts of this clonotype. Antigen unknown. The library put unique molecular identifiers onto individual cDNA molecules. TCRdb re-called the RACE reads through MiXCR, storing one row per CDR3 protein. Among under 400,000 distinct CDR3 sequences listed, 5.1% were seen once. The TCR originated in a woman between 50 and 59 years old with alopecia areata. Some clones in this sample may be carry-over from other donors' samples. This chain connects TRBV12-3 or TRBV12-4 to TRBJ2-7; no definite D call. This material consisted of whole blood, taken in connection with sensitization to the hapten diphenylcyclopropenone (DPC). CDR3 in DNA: TGTGCCAGCAGTTTAGGGGCAGTATACGAGCAGTACTTC. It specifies CASSLGAVYEQYF.